The clone carrying this T cell receptor (beta chain) was observed a handful of times. This sample is drawn from a study of T cells in Graves' hyperthyroidism and ophthalmopathy. Researchers amplified the TCR beta CDR3 regions from RNA transcripts. Using the HTBI primer set, a first-round RT-PCR was run on the TCR CDR3. MiXCR, run by TCRdb on the multiplex PCR reads, gives a single entry per CDR3 protein. The data show about 360,000 distinct CDR3 sequences, roughly an eighth seen once. V shed 6 bases and J shed 4 bases, with 18 bases lying between them. Germline V gene sequence: CDR1 SQVTM, CDR2 ANQGSEA. This CDR3 is 14 amino acids long. Diagnosis relied on clinical symptoms, serum thyroxine and TRAb, thyroid ultrasound and orbital computed tomography. Using less than 12 ml of fresh peripheral blood, PBMCs were prepared.

Material for sequencing was blood. This receptor was taken from a woman aged 18-29 years with Graves' hyperthyroidism. The chain recombines TRBV29-1 with TRBJ1-2, with a tentative D call TRBD1 (5 bases). CDR3 sequence (DNA): TGCAGCGTCTACTCCCAGGGCGAGGCCTATGGCTACACCTTC. It codes for CSVYSQGEAYGYTF. The variable domain in full, completed from reference TRBV29-1 and TRBJ1-2, reads SAVISQKPSRDICQRGTSLTIQCQVDSQVTMMFWYRQQPGQSLTLIATANQGSEATYESGFVIDKFPISRPNLTFSTLTVSNMSPEDSSIYLCSVYSQGEAYGYTFGSGTRLTVV.